Reported below is one TCR beta chain. CDR3 length: 19 residues. With V trimmed by 1 base and J by 0 bases, 9 bases remained unmatched. Germline V gene lookup returns CDR1 SGHTA and CDR2 FQGNSA. The authors' processing: The authors estimated nucleated cell counts from reference gene primer amplification. Only in-frame clones appear in the TCRdb table, and some are missing; sequencing was by immunoSEQ multiplex PCR. The V and J calls and the clone size are those of that table, but D and trimming were determined from the DNA. The sample has around 110,000 clones; 60% to 85% are singletons. This sample is part of a study of blood T cell repertoires in COVID-19. Study summary: Acute and convalescent COVID-19 specimens originated in the United States, Italy and Spain. T cells, B-cell-depleted T cells, or PBMCs provided the cDNA or gDNA that served as material.

Followed over time, Seattle patients had been enrolled while infection was active. The TCR comes from a man at least 80 years old with COVID-19, enrolled during active disease. V usage is TRBV7-2 and J usage is TRBJ2-1; 10 nucleotides align to TRBD2. Sequenced input: peripheral blood. CDR3 amino acids: CASSLGASGSRSSYNEQFF. The CDR3 region has the DNA TGTGCCAGCAGCTTAGGCGCTAGCGGGAGCCGAAGCTCCTACAATGAGCAGTTCTTC.